The next 9 T cell receptor beta chains were all read from a single sample in a study of T-cell memory formation after mild COVID-19. TCRdb re-derived calls from the 5' RACE reads in MiXCR, one entry per CDR3 protein. The sample yields around 250,000 distinct CDR3 sequences, roughly 10% seen once. The sequenced material came from PBMCs or a T cell subset sorted from them (not recorded which). Receptors originate from a man between 18 and 29 years old who had mild COVID-19 (a few samples of this study predate the infection). Cell type and time point are not known.

This clonotype was seen more than once but under ten times. V and J are TRBV4-3 and TRBJ1-1, with no clear D. From germline, CDR1 is LGHNA and CDR2 YSLEER. The CDR3 length is 13 residues. V was cut by 0 bases and J by 2 bases, with 4 bases left in between. CDR3 amino acids: CASSQEVNTEAFF. The CDR3 bases are TGCGCCAGCAGCCAAGAGGTTAACACTGAAGCTTTCTTT.

This clonotype was seen more than once but under ten times. V is TRBV5-1 and J is TRBJ2-5; D gene unclear. Germline lookup yields CDR1 SGHRS and CDR2 YFSETQ. This CDR3 has 14 residues. Trimming shortened V by 5 bases and J by 1 base, and 12 bases separated the two germline ends. The CDR3 protein is CASRESDAQETQYF. CDR3 in DNA: TGCGCCAGCAGGGAAAGCGATGCCCAAGAGACCCAGTACTTC. Full variable domain (outside the CDR3, taken from reference TRBV5-1 and TRBJ2-5): KAGVTQTPRYLIKTRGQQVTLSCSPISGHRSVSWYQQTPGQGLQFLFEYFSETQRNKGNFPGRFSGRQFSNSRSEMNVSTLELGDSALYLCASRESDAQETQYFGPGTRLLVL.

The sample holds a few counts of this clonotype. The genes are TRBV6-6 and TRBJ2-2, with TRBD1 matching over 8 bases. Germline V CDR1 and CDR2: MNHNY, SVGAGI (reference sequence). The CDR3 extends over 14 amino acids. J gave up 6 bases and V 6 bases, and 6 bases lay outside the gene matches. CDR3 loop: CASSRTGRSGELFF. The CDR3 DNA follows: TGTGCCAGCAGCCGGACAGGGAGATCCGGGGAGCTGTTTTTT.

This clonotype was seen only a few times. This chain connects TRBV20-1 to TRBJ2-3; D uncertain. Germline loops: CDR1 DFQATT, CDR2 SNEGSKA (reference sequence). The CDR3 loop spans 15 amino acids. V was cut by 1 base and J by 4 bases, with 15 bases left in between. The CDR3, as DNA: TGCAGTGCTAGAGTTCCGGACCGCAGTCCAGATACGCAGTATTTT. It codes for CSARVPDRSPDTQYF.

This clonotype was observed at least ten times. The J gene is TRBJ2-3, the V gene TRBV4-3, with D unresolved. CDR1 and CDR2 (germline): LGHNA, YSLEER. CDR3 length equals 15 residues. The V and J ends lost 0 bases and 0 bases respectively, with 7 bases between them. This CDR3 reads CASSQDPASTDTQYF. CDR3 DNA sequence: TGCGCCAGCAGCCAAGATCCGGCGAGCACAGATACGCAGTATTTT.

There are a few counts of this clonotype. The chain employs TRBV6-2 or TRBV6-3 and TRBJ2-1, with D perhaps matching TRBD2 (6 bases). Germline CDR1 MNHEY, CDR2 SVGEGT. The V end was cut by 7 bases, the J end by 0 bases, with 13 bases between. This CDR3 has 15 amino acids. This CDR3 reads CASTTDGSSYNEQFF. DNA of the CDR3: TGTGCCAGCACCACGGACGGGAGCTCCTACAATGAGCAGTTCTTC.

The chain uses TRBV3-1 and TRBJ1-1, with unresolved D. V was clipped by 4 bases and J by 4 bases, with 13 bases between them. CDR1 and CDR2 from the germline V gene are LGHDT and YNNKEL (reference sequence). CDR3 length: 14 amino acids. The DNA for the CDR3 is TGTGCCAGCAGCCCGGTAGGAGATCTCACTGAAGCTTTCTTT. As protein: CASSPVGDLTEAFF. Variable domain in full (rest from reference TRBV3-1 and TRBJ1-1): DTAVSQTPKYLVTQMGNDKSIKCEQNLGHDTMYWYKQDSKKFLKIMFSYNNKELIINETVPNRFSPKSPDKAHLNLHINSLELGDSAVYFCASSPVGDLTEAFFGQGTRLTVV.

This chain uses TRBV30 with TRBJ2-1; D ambiguous. Between the trimmed V and J ends, which lost 3 bases and 8 bases, there was a span of 14 bases. Germline V gene data show CDR1 as GTSNPN and CDR2 as SVGIG (reference sequence). The CDR3 length is 13 residues. The CDR3 DNA sequence: TGTGCCTGGAGGAGATTGTCGGTCGATGAGCAGTTCTTC. Protein product: CAWRRLSVDEQFF.

This clonotype was observed a few times. This chain connects TRBV30 to TRBJ2-1; D might be TRBD2 (7 bases). CDR1 is GTSNPN, CDR2 SVGIG, per germline (reference sequence). V was cut by 5 bases and J by 7 bases, with 15 bases left in between. The length of the CDR3 is 13 residues. This CDR3 reads CAWRWGGRNEQFF. The CDR3 DNA follows: TGTGCCTGGCGGTGGGGGGGCCGAAATGAGCAGTTCTTC.